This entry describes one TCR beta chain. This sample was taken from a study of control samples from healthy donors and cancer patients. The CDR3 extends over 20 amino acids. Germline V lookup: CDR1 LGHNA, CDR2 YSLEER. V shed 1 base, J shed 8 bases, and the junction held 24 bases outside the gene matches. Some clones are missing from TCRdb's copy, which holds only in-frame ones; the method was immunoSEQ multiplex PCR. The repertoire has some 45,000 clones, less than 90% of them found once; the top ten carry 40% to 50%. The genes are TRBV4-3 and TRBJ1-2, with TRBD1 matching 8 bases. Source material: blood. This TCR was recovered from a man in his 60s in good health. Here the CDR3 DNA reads TGCGCCAGCAGCCAAGGTACCAGGACAGGGATCACCCTCGTGGGATACGGCTACACCTTC. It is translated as CASSQGTRTGITLVGYGYTF.